Each of the 15 T cell receptor beta chains below was sequenced from the same sample in a study of OX40 agonist ivuxolimab in advanced cancers. The table came from immunoSEQ multiplex PCR; TCRdb's copy has only in-frame clones and leaves some out. The sample yields about 22,000 clones, about 90% seen once. The specimen comprised CD4+ or CD8+ T cells sorted from blood, sampled in a trial of the OX40 agonist ivuxolimab. The receptors were gathered from an adult with an advanced solid tumor such as melanoma, head and neck, liver or kidney cancer.

V and J are TRBV11-3 and TRBJ2-7, with D unclear. V was clipped by 3 bases and J by 7 bases, with 13 bases between them. Germline loops: CDR1 SGHNT, CDR2 YENEEA. The CDR3 loop spans 13 amino acids. The CDR3 spells CASSFGSWVEQYF. CDR3 bases: TGTGCCAGCAGCTTTGGATCGTGGGTGGAGCAGTACTTC.

This chain joins TRBV5-8 and TRBJ2-3; D perhaps matches TRBD2 (5 bases). This CDR3 region has 13 residues. Germline V CDR1 and CDR2: SGHTS, YDEGEE. With 5 bases removed from V and 3 bases from J, the gap between germline ends came to 10 bases. CDR3 region: CASRRGLTDTQYF. DNA for the CDR3: TGTGCCAGCAGACGGGGTCTTACAGATACGCAGTATTTT.

This clone is classed as medium-sized. The CDR3 here is CSVEDSAEAFF. In DNA, the CDR3 is TGCAGCGTTGAAGATTCGGCTGAAGCTTTCTTT. The chain couples TRBV29-1 to TRBJ1-1; no reliable D call. CDR1 SQVTM and CDR2 ANQGSEA come from the germline V gene. V was clipped by 0 bases and J by 6 bases, with 5 bases between them. This CDR3 region has 11 residues.

The chain couples TRBV15 to TRBJ1-2; no definite D call. V lost 0 bases, J lost 4 bases, and 18 bases lay in between. CDR1 is LNHNV and CDR2 is YYDKDF in the germline V gene (reference sequence). The CDR3 is 17 amino acids. CDR3 in DNA: TGTGCCACCAGCAGAGATGGGCGGCAGGCCCTGAGCTATGGCTACACCTTC. This sequence encodes CATSRDGRQALSYGYTF.

This chain joins TRBV10-1 and TRBJ2-1, with 9 nucleotides matching TRBD2. V dropped 3 bases and J dropped 3; count of bases not matched to a gene: 6. Germline CDR1 is WNHNN and CDR2 is SYGVQD (reference sequence). This CDR3 contains 16 residues. The CDR3 nucleotides are TGCGCCAGCAGTGAAGGTAGCGGGGGCTACTACAATGAGCAGTTCTTC. This sequence encodes CASSEGSGGYYNEQFF.

This chain connects TRBV6-5 to TRBJ2-2; possibly TRBD2 for D (6 bases). Trimming took off 6 bases at V and 6 bases at J, with 14 bases between the two ends. This CDR3 is built from 14 residues. Germline CDR1 MNHEY, CDR2 SVGAGI. The CDR3 region has the DNA TGTGCCAGCAGGCCCTTGGGGGAGGCCGGGGAGCTGTTTTTT. This gives the protein CASRPLGEAGELFF.

This clone is a singleton in its sample. The chain recombines TRBV5-1 with TRBJ1-2; TRBD1 might be the D (6 bases). The V and J ends lost 1 base and 7 bases respectively, with 11 bases between them. This CDR3 is 13 amino acids long. Germline CDR1 is SGHRS and CDR2 is YFSETQ. CDR3 residues: CASSLLGAGGYTF. The CDR3 DNA follows: TGCGCCAGCAGCTTGCTGGGGGCAGGTGGCTACACCTTC.

A few counts support this clone. V is TRBV6-1 and J is TRBJ2-7; TRBD1 is a possible D gene (5 bases). Trimming took 8 bases from V and 6 from J, leaving 8 bases between them. CDR1 and CDR2 from the germline V gene are MNHNS and SASEGT. The CDR3 contains 10 residues. The CDR3, as DNA: TGTGCCAGCGGGGCTAGCGAGCAGTACTTC. Amino acid sequence: CASGASEQYF.

J is TRBJ1-1 and V is TRBV11-3; D is unresolved. The CDR3 consists of 14 residues. V shed 3 bases and J shed 1 base, with 9 bases lying between them. Germline CDR1 is SGHNT and CDR2 is YENEEA. CDR3 coding DNA: TGTGCCAGCAGCTTTTTCGACTGGAACACTGAAGCTTTCTTT. Amino acid sequence: CASSFFDWNTEAFF.

J is TRBJ1-2 and V is TRBV5-5; 11 nucleotides align to TRBD1. Germline CDR1 is SGHKS and CDR2 is YYEKEE (reference sequence). V shed 0 bases, J shed 6 bases, and the junction held 4 bases outside the gene matches. This CDR3 is 15 amino acids long. In nucleotides, the CDR3 is TGTGCCAGCAGCTTGGGAGTGGGACAGGGGGATGGCTACACCTTC. Protein: CASSLGVGQGDGYTF.

This chain joins TRBV7-9 and TRBJ2-2; D may be TRBD2 (5 bases). Germline-derived CDR1 and CDR2 are SEHNR and FQNEAQ (reference sequence). Between the trimmed V and J ends, which lost 2 bases and 6 bases, there was a span of 19 bases. The CDR3 loop spans 17 amino acids. The chain's CDR3 is CASSLSGRGRRAGELFF. The DNA for the CDR3 is TGTGCCAGCAGCTTATCCGGAAGAGGGAGAAGGGCCGGGGAGCTGTTTTTT.

The chain recombines TRBV7-9 with TRBJ2-4; TRBD1 matches 9 bases. Trimming cost V 4 bases and J 6 bases; bases outside gene matches: 4. The CDR3 extends over 14 amino acids. Germline values: CDR1 SEHNR, CDR2 FQNEAQ (reference sequence). The DNA of the CDR3 is TGTGCCAGCAGCTCAGGACAGGGGAGAAACATTCAGTACTTC. It translates to CASSSGQGRNIQYF.

This clone has just a few counts. This chain connects TRBV9 to TRBJ2-7; TRBD2 agrees at 8 bases. Germline CDR1 is SGDLS and CDR2 is YYNGEE. This CDR3 has 18 residues. J gave up 7 bases and V 1 base, and 19 bases lay outside the gene matches. The DNA of the CDR3 is TGTGCCAGCAGCGTACAGTCTAGCGGCTCTTTACGGGGGGGAGAGCAGTACTTC. It yields the protein CASSVQSSGSLRGGEQYF.

The CDR3 nucleotides are TGTGCCACCAGCAGGGGCGTGACAGGGCCAGATACGCAGTATTTT. This encodes CATSRGVTGPDTQYF. The chain links TRBV15 to TRBJ2-3; the match to TRBD1 covers 7 bases. CDR1 and CDR2 from the germline V gene are LNHNV and YYDKDF (reference sequence). The J segment lost 4 bases and the V segment lost 3 bases, leaving 7 bases of the junction unmatched. The CDR3 totals 15 residues.

CDR3 in amino acids: CASRGAYRRSGDEQFF. The CDR3, as DNA: TGTGCCAGTAGAGGAGCTTATAGGCGGAGTGGGGATGAGCAGTTCTTC. This chain connects TRBV19 to TRBJ2-1; D remains unclear. CDR1 and CDR2 (germline): LNHDA, SQIVND (reference sequence). CDR3 length equals 16 residues. The ends were cut back, 6 bases at V and 8 bases at J, with 23 bases in the middle.